Listed here are 21 T cell receptor beta chains from one sample, sequenced in a study of spatial heterogeneity in lung cancer. MiXCR was run by TCRdb on the 5' RACE reads, yielding one entry per CDR3 protein. This sample has roughly 40,000 distinct CDR3 sequences, with approximately 6.2% found just once. Indicated time point: sample taken at primary tumor resection. Sequencing was performed on PBMCs, taken at surgery. All receptors derive from a female donor with early-stage non-small cell lung cancer.

This clonotype came up many times. The chain links TRBV27 to TRBJ2-6, with D possibly matching TRBD1 (6 bases). The CDR3 spans 15 residues. V was clipped by 5 bases and J by 2 bases, with 10 bases between them. Looked up from germline, CDR1 is MNHEY and CDR2 is SMNVEV (reference sequence). The CDR3 loop is CASSVSGAGANVLTF. The CDR3 DNA reads as TGTGCCAGCAGTGTTTCAGGGGCTGGGGCCAACGTCCTGACTTTC.

This chain links TRBV12-3 or TRBV12-4 with TRBJ2-1, with 9 bases lining up with TRBD1. CDR3 length: 16 amino acids. After removal of 4 bases from V and 7 bases from J, the junction contained 11 bases not matched to a gene. CDR3 loop: CASSYYGTGRKNEQFF. CDR3 nucleotides: TGTGCCAGCAGTTACTACGGGACAGGGAGGAAGAATGAGCAGTTCTTC.

At least ten counts were recorded for this clonotype. One end of the junction fails to match germline, which may point to a read error. V is TRBV5-4 and J is TRBJ2-7, with a weak D call TRBD2 (5 bases). Germline V gene sequence: CDR1 SGHNT, CDR2 YYREEE (reference sequence). This CDR3 is built from 13 residues. CDR3 bases: TGTGCCAGCAGCAAAGGAGGTACCTCGAGGAGTTTCTTC. Its translation is CASSKGGTSRSFF.

At least ten counts were recorded for this clonotype. The genes are TRBV6-5 and TRBJ2-3, with 11 bases fitting TRBD2. This CDR3 contains 16 residues. With 4 bases clipped from V and 4 bases from J, the junction kept 7 bases outside the gene matches. Germline assignment: CDR1 MNHEY and CDR2 SVGAGI. The CDR3 bases are TGTGCCAGCAGTTTCCTACTAGCGGGGGAGTCAGATACGCAGTATTTT. It encodes CASSFLLAGESDTQYF.

This clonotype was counted between two and nine times. The V and J genes are TRBV3-1 and TRBJ2-5; possible D gene TRBD2, 5 bases. V lost 5 bases and J lost 1, with 8 bases in between. From germline, CDR1 is LGHDT and CDR2 YNNKEL (reference sequence). The length of the CDR3 is 13 residues. The CDR3 DNA sequence: TGTGCCAGCAGCACCGGACTCCAAGAGACCCAGTACTTC. This translates into CASSTGLQETQYF.

This clonotype was counted ten times or more. V gene TRBV7-9 combines with J gene TRBJ1-4, with 8 bases matching TRBD1. V was clipped by 3 bases and J by 5 bases; unmatched bases: 2. The CDR3 is 14 residues long. Germline lookup yields CDR1 SEHNR and CDR2 FQNEAQ (reference sequence). CDR3 sequence: CASSFGQGNEKLFF. DNA for the CDR3: TGTGCCAGCAGCTTCGGACAGGGAAATGAAAAACTGTTTTTT. Together with reference TRBV7-9 and TRBJ1-4, the CDR3 gives the full variable domain: DTGVSQNPRHKITKRGQNVTFRCDPISEHNRLYWYRQTLGQGPEFLTYFQNEAQLEKSRLLSDRFSAERPKGSFSTLEIQRTEQGDSAMYLCASSFGQGNEKLFFGSGTQLSVL.

The CDR3: CASSEANYGYTF. Written as DNA, the CDR3 is TGTGCCAGCAGTGAAGCTAACTATGGCTACACCTTC. The V call is TRBV2, the J call TRBJ1-2; no clear D. V was cut by 0 bases and J by 1 base, with 0 bases left in between. The CDR3 loop spans 12 amino acids. From germline, CDR1 is SNHLY and CDR2 FYNNEI.

Many counts were recorded for this clonotype. The genes are TRBV29-1 and TRBJ1-1; the D gene is possibly TRBD1 (5 bases). Germline V gives CDR1 SQVTM, CDR2 ANQGSEA. Trimming cost V 5 bases and J 4 bases, with 11 bases left between them. This CDR3 spans 12 amino acids. The CDR3, as DNA: TGCAGCGTTCTGATGGGGGGCACTGAAGCTTTCTTT. Its protein product is CSVLMGGTEAFF.

This clonotype was detected a few times. The chain employs TRBV7-9 and TRBJ2-1; TRBD2 aligns across 12 bases. V shed 5 bases, J shed 6 bases, and the junction held 5 bases outside the gene matches. Germline V gene lookup returns CDR1 SEHNR and CDR2 FQNEAQ (reference sequence). CDR3 size: 15 residues. This CDR3 is CASSSGLAGLNEQFF. The CDR3 coding sequence is TGTGCCAGCAGCAGCGGACTAGCGGGGCTCAATGAGCAGTTCTTC. Full variable domain (missing parts from reference TRBV7-9 and TRBJ2-1): DTGVSQNPRHKITKRGQNVTFRCDPISEHNRLYWYRQTLGQGPEFLTYFQNEAQLEKSRLLSDRFSAERPKGSFSTLEIQRTEQGDSAMYLCASSSGLAGLNEQFFGPGTRLTVL.

This clonotype was counted a few times. The V and J genes are TRBV6-2 or TRBV6-3 and TRBJ1-2; 9 nucleotides line up with TRBD1. The V gene's germline CDR1 is MNHEY and CDR2 SVGEGT. The V gene end was trimmed by 6 bases and the J gene end by 5 bases; junction bases not matched to a gene: 4. The CDR3 has 13 residues. CDR3 nucleotides: TGTGCCAGCAGCATACAGGGGGCGTATGGCTACACCTTC. It is translated as CASSIQGAYGYTF.

CDR3 sequence: CSARVPRGSGANVLTF. CDR3 sequence (DNA): TGCAGTGCTAGAGTTCCCCGAGGATCTGGGGCCAACGTCCTGACTTTC. The V call is TRBV20-1, the J call TRBJ2-6; D remains unclear. Germline V lookup: CDR1 DFQATT, CDR2 SNEGSKA (reference sequence). This CDR3 is built from 16 residues. V lost 1 base to trimming and J lost 1 base, with 11 bases between them.

This clonotype was counted at least ten times. The gene calls are TRBV28 and TRBJ2-7, with 11 bases aligning to TRBD2. The CDR3 contains 15 residues. CDR1 is MDHEN and CDR2 is SYDVKM in the germline V gene. Germline trimming cut 3 bases from V and 2 bases from J; bases unmatched to any gene: 3. For the CDR3, the DNA is TGTGCCAGCAGTTTCCGACTAGCGGGGCCCTACGAGCAGTACTTC. Translated: CASSFRLAGPYEQYF.

This clonotype was recorded at least ten times. This chain joins TRBV12-3 or TRBV12-4 and TRBJ1-1; D call uncertain. V lost 2 bases, J lost 5 bases, and 9 bases lay in between. The CDR3 contains 13 residues. CDR3 sequence reads: CASSLIASTEAFF. The DNA for the CDR3 is TGTGCCAGCAGTTTAATTGCGAGTACTGAAGCTTTCTTT.

This clonotype was counted at least ten times. V gene TRBV3-1 combines with J gene TRBJ2-2; unclear D gene. Germline assignment: CDR1 LGHDT and CDR2 YNNKEL (reference sequence). The CDR3 length is 16 residues. Trimming removed 2 bases from V and 6 bases from J, with 16 bases in between. The CDR3 protein is CASSQLRSRKAGELFF. CDR3 nucleotides: TGTGCCAGCAGCCAACTCCGGTCGAGAAAGGCCGGGGAGCTGTTTTTT. Full variable domain (remainder filled in from reference TRBV3-1 and TRBJ2-2): DTAVSQTPKYLVTQMGNDKSIKCEQNLGHDTMYWYKQDSKKFLKIMFSYNNKELIINETVPNRFSPKSPDKAHLNLHINSLELGDSAVYFCASSQLRSRKAGELFFGEGSRLTVL.

This clonotype was seen a few times. The V and J genes are TRBV20-1 and TRBJ1-5, with D maybe TRBD1 (5 bases). Germline loops: CDR1 DFQATT, CDR2 SNEGSKA (reference sequence). Trimming shortened V by 6 bases and J by 9 bases, and 21 bases separated the two germline ends. The CDR3 totals 14 residues. The DNA of the CDR3 is TGCAGTGCCACCCCTCACGGGGGTCCCGGGCCCCAGCATTTT. Translated, it gives CSATPHGGPGPQHF.

This clonotype was picked up a small number of times. The CDR3 protein is CASTQGGKLFF. DNA for the CDR3: TGTGCCAGCACCCAGGGAGGAAAACTGTTTTTT. This chain links TRBV12-3 or TRBV12-4 with TRBJ1-4; TRBD1 might be the D (5 bases). The length of the CDR3 is 11 residues. V was shortened by 7 bases and J by 10 bases, with 10 bases between the two germline ends.

In its sample, this clonotype was seen many times. J is TRBJ2-1 and V is TRBV6-2 or TRBV6-3; D is perhaps TRBD1 or TRBD2 (6 bases each). Trimming removed 7 bases from V and 9 bases from J, with 13 bases in between. CDR3 size: 12 residues. Germline values: CDR1 MNHEY, CDR2 SVGEGT. CDR3 sequence reads: CASTPRGPEQFF. The CDR3 coding sequence is TGTGCCAGCACACCCCGGGGGCCTGAGCAGTTCTTC.

The chain couples TRBV5-1 to TRBJ2-7, with a possible D match to TRBD2 (6 bases). The germline V gene encodes CDR1 SGHRS and CDR2 YFSETQ. This CDR3 has 11 residues. Deletions cut 5 bases from V and 4 bases from J, with 7 bases between. CDR3 in DNA: TGCGCCAGCAGGCGGGGTTACGAGCAGTACTTC. Its translation is CASRRGYEQYF.

At least ten counts were recorded for this clonotype. The chain is built from TRBV6-5 and TRBJ1-4; a possible D gene is TRBD1 (6 bases). The length of the CDR3 is 13 residues. V was cut by 0 bases and J by 10 bases, with 9 bases left in between. Looked up from germline, CDR1 is MNHEY and CDR2 is SVGAGI. CDR3 region: CASSYSTGGKLFF. CDR3 coding DNA: TGTGCCAGCAGTTACTCGACAGGAGGAAAACTGTTTTTT.

This chain connects TRBV20-1 to TRBJ2-7; TRBD2 matches 11 bases. Germline CDR1 is DFQATT and CDR2 is SNEGSKA (reference sequence). The ends lost 4 bases at V and 0 bases at J; junction bases unmatched: 2. There are 14 residues in the CDR3. This CDR3 is CSATGLADSYEQYF. CDR3 coding DNA: TGCAGTGCTACGGGACTAGCGGACTCCTACGAGCAGTACTTC.

This clonotype was seen ten or more times. J is TRBJ2-2 and V is TRBV28; D uncertain. The CDR3 contains 15 residues. Germline V gene lookup returns CDR1 MDHEN and CDR2 SYDVKM. Between the trimmed V and J ends, which lost 5 bases and 0 bases, there was a span of 10 bases. The CDR3 protein is CASSPPLPNTGELFF. The CDR3 DNA reads TGTGCCAGCAGTCCCCCCCTACCGAACACCGGGGAGCTGTTTTTT.